The 23 T cell receptor beta chains listed next were all sequenced from one sample in a study of T cell changes during pregnancy in multiple sclerosis. Assay used: immunoSEQ multiplex PCR; TCRdb lists only in-frame clones, some missing. The sample lists around 110,000 clones, around 93% occurring once. Source: peripheral blood, taken in the third trimester of pregnancy. All receptors derive from a female donor in good health, enrolled as a control in a pregnancy study.

This clone is a singleton in its sample. The rearrangement links TRBV18 to TRBJ1-5; weak D call: TRBD1 (6 bases). This CDR3 contains 14 residues. Trimming left V 2 bases short and J 6 bases short, with 11 bases between. Germline CDR1 reads KGHSH; CDR2 reads LQKENI. The CDR3 region has the DNA TGTGCCAGCTCACCAGGTGAAGGGGGTCAGCCCCAGCATTTT. Its protein is CASSPGEGGQPQHF. Drawing the rest from reference TRBV18 and TRBJ1-5, the complete variable domain is NAGVMQNPRHLVRRRGQEARLRCSPMKGHSHVYWYRQLPEEGLKFMVYLQKENIIDESGMPKERFSAEFPKEGPSILRIQQVVRGDSAAYFCASSPGEGGQPQHFGDGTRLSIL.

The chain couples TRBV25-1 to TRBJ1-1, with 7 bases aligning to TRBD1. With 6 bases clipped from V and 0 bases from J, the junction kept 10 bases outside the gene matches. The length of the CDR3 is 16 residues. The V gene's germline CDR1 is MGHDK and CDR2 SYGVNS. CDR3 loop: CASSPVRDSMNTEAFF. The DNA for the CDR3 is TGTGCCAGCAGCCCGGTTAGGGACAGTATGAACACTGAAGCTTTCTTT. Full variable domain (outside the CDR3, taken from reference TRBV25-1 and TRBJ1-1): EADIYQTPRYLVIGTGKKITLECSQTMGHDKMYWYQQDPGMELHLIHYSYGVNSTEKGDLSSESTVSRIRTEHFPLTLESARPSHTSQYLCASSPVRDSMNTEAFFGQGTRLTVV.

DNA for the CDR3: TGTGCCTGGAGTACCTCAGGGGTTGGTCAGCCCCAGCATTTT. It encodes CAWSTSGVGQPQHF. J is TRBJ1-5 and V is TRBV30; a possible D gene is TRBD1 (6 bases). CDR3 length: 14 amino acids. Germline V gene data show CDR1 as GTSNPN and CDR2 as SVGIG (reference sequence). V was clipped by 2 bases and J by 6 bases, with 14 bases between them.

V and J are TRBV6-5 and TRBJ1-1, with 8 bases lining up with TRBD1. Germline V gene sequence: CDR1 MNHEY, CDR2 SVGAGI. The CDR3 sequence is 12 residues long. Trimming cost V 5 bases and J 11 bases; bases outside gene matches: 7. CDR3 coding DNA: TGTGCCAGCAGTAGCCGGGACAGGAGTGCTTTCTTT. Translated, it gives CASSSRDRSAFF.

The chain joins TRBV6-5 to TRBJ2-3; 8 bases fit TRBD2. This CDR3 has 16 amino acids. The J segment lost 2 bases and the V segment lost 0 bases, leaving 4 bases of the junction unmatched. Germline CDR1 reads MNHEY; CDR2 reads SVGAGI. The CDR3: CASSYSGGGNTDTQYF. The CDR3 DNA reads as TGTGCCAGCAGTTACTCTGGCGGGGGGAACACAGATACGCAGTATTTT.

The chain uses TRBV5-8 and TRBJ1-4, with 8 nucleotides matching TRBD1. CDR1 is SGHTS and CDR2 is YDEGEE in the germline V gene. The CDR3 consists of 15 residues. The trim removed 4 bases at V and 5 bases at J, leaving 7 bases unmatched. Written as DNA, the CDR3 is TGTGCCAGCAGCAAAGGACAGGGTTTAAATGAAAAACTGTTTTTT. This sequence encodes CASSKGQGLNEKLFF. Using reference TRBV5-8 and TRBJ1-4 for the parts outside the CDR3, the full variable domain is EAGVTQSPTHLIKTRGQQATLRCSPISGHTSVYWYQQALGLGLQFLLWYDEGEERNRGNFPPRFSGRQFPNYSSELNVNALELEDSALYLCASSKGQGLNEKLFFGSGTQLSVL.

This chain links TRBV7-2 with TRBJ1-2, with D possibly matching TRBD1 (5 bases). Trimming shortened V by 0 bases and J by 1 base, and 12 bases separated the two germline ends. Looked up from germline, CDR1 is SGHTA and CDR2 is FQGNSA. This CDR3 has 16 residues. The CDR3 DNA sequence: TGTGCCAGCAGCTTAGCGTCGGGGGGTATTAACTATGGCTACACCTTC. Translating it yields CASSLASGGINYGYTF.

The J gene is TRBJ1-2, the V gene TRBV11-1; TRBD1 is a possible D gene (5 bases). The germline V gene encodes CDR1 SGHAT and CDR2 FQDESV (reference sequence). The CDR3 totals 13 residues. V shed 0 bases and J shed 7 bases, with 9 bases lying between them. The CDR3 coding sequence is TGTGCCAGCAGCTTAGCAGGGGATGGTGGCTACACCTTC. It is translated as CASSLAGDGGYTF. The complete variable domain, with remaining parts taken from reference TRBV11-1 and TRBJ1-2, reads EAEVAQSPRYKITEKSQAVAFWCDPISGHATLYWYRQILGQGPELLVQFQDESVVDDSQLPKDRFSAERLKGVDSTLKIQPAELGDSAMYLCASSLAGDGGYTFGSGTRLTVV.

The chain has TRBV15 and TRBJ2-7, with a weak D call TRBD2 (5 bases). The CDR3 totals 17 residues. Germline V CDR1 and CDR2: LNHNV, YYDKDF (reference sequence). Trimming took 2 bases from V and 0 from J, leaving 17 bases between them. The CDR3 sequence is CATSRHLRGLSSYEQYF. The CDR3 bases are TGTGCCACCAGCAGACACCTACGCGGACTGAGCTCCTACGAGCAGTACTTC.

The chain has TRBV27 and TRBJ2-2, with 7 bases lining up with TRBD1. With V trimmed by 3 bases and J by 5 bases, 9 bases remained unmatched. This CDR3 spans 16 amino acids. The V gene's germline CDR1 is MNHEY and CDR2 SMNVEV (reference sequence). The CDR3 nucleotides are TGTGCCAGCAGTTTCGGCAGGGGGTCTGAAACCGGGGAGCTGTTTTTT. Its protein is CASSFGRGSETGELFF.

The J gene is TRBJ2-5, the V gene TRBV9, with TRBD1 matching over 11 bases. This CDR3 is built from 15 residues. Germline CDR1 reads SGDLS; CDR2 reads YYNGEE. The V and J ends lost 4 bases and 5 bases, in that order; junction bases with no gene match: 7. CDR3 DNA sequence: TGTGCCAGCAGCTTCGGACAGGGGGCTAGGGAGACCCAGTACTTC. Protein sequence: CASSFGQGARETQYF. Supplemented by reference TRBV9 and TRBJ2-5, the full variable domain reads DSGVTQTPKHLITATGQRVTLRCSPRSGDLSVYWYQQSLDQGLQFLIQYYNGEERAKGNILERFSAQQFPDLHSELNLSSLELGDSALYFCASSFGQGARETQYFGPGTRLLVL.

The rearrangement uses TRBV5-1 and TRBJ2-7, with 7 bases that match TRBD1. Germline CDR1 SGHRS, CDR2 YFSETQ. This CDR3 comprises 15 residues. V shed 0 bases and J 2 bases; nucleotides not matched to a gene: 5. The CDR3 nucleotides read TGCGCCAGCAGCTTGGCCGGCCAGGGGGCCTACGAGCAGTACTTC. It encodes CASSLAGQGAYEQYF.

The chain combines TRBV19 with TRBJ1-5, with 8 bases that match TRBD1. CDR3 size: 16 residues. The germline V gene encodes CDR1 LNHDA and CDR2 SQIVND (reference sequence). Trimming at V came to 5 bases and at J to 0 bases, leaving 6 bases not matched to a gene. This CDR3 reads CASSPRTGYSNQPQHF. The DNA of the CDR3 is TGTGCCAGTAGTCCGAGGACAGGGTATAGCAATCAGCCCCAGCATTTT.

The chain uses TRBV30 and TRBJ1-5; 8 bases are a match to TRBD1. J gave up 4 bases and V 2 bases, and 7 bases lay outside the gene matches. The V gene's germline CDR1 is GTSNPN and CDR2 SVGIG (reference sequence). The CDR3 runs 15 residues. CDR3 DNA: TGTGCCTGGAGTACAGGACAGGGAAGTAATCAGCCCCAGCATTTT. Translation: CAWSTGQGSNQPQHF.

DNA for the CDR3: TGTGCCATCAGTGAGTCGCTGCCTACGAACACCGGGGAGCTGTTTTTT. This encodes CAISESLPTNTGELFF. This sequence joins TRBV10-3 and TRBJ2-2, with unresolved D. The V end was cut by 0 bases, the J end by 0 bases, with 8 bases between. In germline, CDR1 is ENHRY, CDR2 SYGVKD. The CDR3 consists of 16 residues.

The rearrangement joins TRBV13 to TRBJ1-2; 7 positions agree with TRBD1. The J segment lost 3 bases and the V segment lost 0 bases, leaving 13 bases of the junction unmatched. Germline lookup yields CDR1 PRHDT and CDR2 FYEKMQ (reference sequence). The CDR3 contains 18 residues. The CDR3: CASSLGAGTALGDYGYTF. The CDR3 nucleotides read TGTGCCAGCAGCTTAGGAGCCGGGACAGCCCTAGGTGACTATGGCTACACCTTC.

The chain combines TRBV7-3 with TRBJ2-3; D is ambiguous. CDR3 length: 16 residues. Trimming removed 3 bases from V and 0 bases from J, with 13 bases in between. CDR1 SGHTA and CDR2 FQGTGA come from the germline V gene. CDR3 nucleotide sequence: TGTGCCAGCAGCTTTAATTCTCCAGGAAGCACAGATACGCAGTATTTT. Protein sequence: CASSFNSPGSTDTQYF.

This clone was seen only once. The rearrangement joins TRBV6-5 to TRBJ1-5, with D tentatively TRBD1 (5 bases). Germline CDR1 reads MNHEY; CDR2 reads SVGAGI. The CDR3 is 13 amino acids. Trimming took off 4 bases at V and 4 bases at J, with 8 bases between the two ends. CDR3 sequence: CASSLGVNQPQHF. The CDR3 DNA follows: TGTGCCAGCAGTTTAGGGGTAAATCAGCCCCAGCATTTT.

V usage is TRBV2 and J usage is TRBJ1-1; D gene uncertain. V was pared by 2 bases and J by 0 bases, with 7 bases between. This CDR3 spans 14 amino acids. Per the germline V gene, CDR1 is SNHLY and CDR2 is FYNNEI. DNA of the CDR3: TGTGCCAGCAGTGAAATGGCCGTGAACACTGAAGCTTTCTTT. As protein: CASSEMAVNTEAFF.

The rearrangement joins TRBV9 to TRBJ2-5; 8 bases map to TRBD2. The CDR3 is 15 residues long. After removal of 2 bases from V and 5 bases from J, the junction contained 8 bases not matched to a gene. Germline V CDR1 and CDR2: SGDLS, YYNGEE. CDR3 protein: CASSVRTGLGETQYF. The CDR3, as DNA: TGTGCCAGCAGCGTGAGGACGGGACTAGGGGAGACCCAGTACTTC.

The rearrangement uses TRBV2 and TRBJ1-2; the match to TRBD1 covers 11 bases. V shed 6 bases, J shed 5 bases, and the junction held 8 bases outside the gene matches. The CDR3 runs to 15 residues. Per the germline V gene, CDR1 is SNHLY and CDR2 is FYNNEI. CDR3 sequence: CASRPGTGGIYGYTF. CDR3 bases: TGTGCCAGCAGACCCGGGACAGGGGGGATTTATGGCTACACCTTC.

CDR3 sequence: CASSSRQGMNTEAFF. CDR3 DNA sequence: TGTGCCAGCAGTTCTCGACAGGGGATGAACACTGAAGCTTTCTTT. The rearrangement links TRBV27 to TRBJ1-1, with 8 bases aligning to TRBD1. The trim removed 4 bases at V and 0 bases at J, leaving 4 bases unmatched. The CDR3 spans 15 residues. From germline, CDR1 is MNHEY and CDR2 SMNVEV (reference sequence).

V and J are TRBV5-4 and TRBJ2-1, with 11 positions matching TRBD2. The CDR3 is 15 amino acids. Germline V gene data show CDR1 as SGHNT and CDR2 as YYREEE (reference sequence). J lost 5 bases, V lost 5 bases, and 6 bases had no gene match. The CDR3 sequence: CASRPGTSGDNEQFF. The DNA of the CDR3 is TGTGCCAGCAGACCCGGGACTAGCGGAGACAATGAGCAGTTCTTC.